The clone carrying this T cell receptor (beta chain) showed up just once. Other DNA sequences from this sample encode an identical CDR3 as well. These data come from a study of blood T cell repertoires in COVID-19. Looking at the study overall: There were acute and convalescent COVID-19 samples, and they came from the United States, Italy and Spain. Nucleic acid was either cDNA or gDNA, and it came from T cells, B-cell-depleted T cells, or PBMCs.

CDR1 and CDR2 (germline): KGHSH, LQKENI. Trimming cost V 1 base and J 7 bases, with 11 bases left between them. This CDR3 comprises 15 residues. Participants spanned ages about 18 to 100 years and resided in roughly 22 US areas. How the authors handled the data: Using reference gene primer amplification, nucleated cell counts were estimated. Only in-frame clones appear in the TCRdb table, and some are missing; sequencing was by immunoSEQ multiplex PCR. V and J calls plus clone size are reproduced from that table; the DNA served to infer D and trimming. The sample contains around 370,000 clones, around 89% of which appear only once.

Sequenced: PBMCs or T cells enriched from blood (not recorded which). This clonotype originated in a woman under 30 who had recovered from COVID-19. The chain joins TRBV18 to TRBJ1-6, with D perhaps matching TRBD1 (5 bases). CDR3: CASSPRDSRNSPLHF. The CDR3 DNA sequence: TGTGCCAGCTCACCACGAGACAGCCGAAATTCACCCCTCCACTTT.